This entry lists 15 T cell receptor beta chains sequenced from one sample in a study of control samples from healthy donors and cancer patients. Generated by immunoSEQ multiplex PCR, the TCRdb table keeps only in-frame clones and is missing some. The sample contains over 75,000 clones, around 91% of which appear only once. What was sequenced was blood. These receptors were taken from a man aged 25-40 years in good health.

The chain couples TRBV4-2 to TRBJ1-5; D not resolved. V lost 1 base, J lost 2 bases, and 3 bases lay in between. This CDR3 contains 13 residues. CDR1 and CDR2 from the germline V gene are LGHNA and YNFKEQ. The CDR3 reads CASSQVRNQPQHF. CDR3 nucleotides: TGTGCCAGCAGCCAAGTGCGCAATCAGCCCCAGCATTTT.

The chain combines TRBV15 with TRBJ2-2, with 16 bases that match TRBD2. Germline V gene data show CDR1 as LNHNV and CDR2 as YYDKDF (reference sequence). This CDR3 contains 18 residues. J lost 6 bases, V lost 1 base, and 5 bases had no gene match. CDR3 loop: CATSRGGTSGGAPGELFF. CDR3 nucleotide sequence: TGTGCCACCAGCAGAGGTGGGACTAGCGGGGGGGCTCCCGGGGAGCTGTTTTTT.

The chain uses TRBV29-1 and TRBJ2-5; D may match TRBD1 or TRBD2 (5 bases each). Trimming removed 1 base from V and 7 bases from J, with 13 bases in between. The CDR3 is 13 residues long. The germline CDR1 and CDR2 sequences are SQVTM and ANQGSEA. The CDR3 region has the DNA TGCAGCGTTGAAGTGGGGACCAAAGGGACCCAGTACTTC. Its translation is CSVEVGTKGTQYF.

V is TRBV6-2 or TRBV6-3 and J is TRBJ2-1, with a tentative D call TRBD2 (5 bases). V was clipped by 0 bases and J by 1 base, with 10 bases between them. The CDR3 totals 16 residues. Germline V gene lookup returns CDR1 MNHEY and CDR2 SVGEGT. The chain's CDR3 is CASSYSLAPSYNEQFF. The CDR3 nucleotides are TGTGCCAGCAGTTACTCCCTAGCTCCTTCCTACAATGAGCAGTTCTTC.

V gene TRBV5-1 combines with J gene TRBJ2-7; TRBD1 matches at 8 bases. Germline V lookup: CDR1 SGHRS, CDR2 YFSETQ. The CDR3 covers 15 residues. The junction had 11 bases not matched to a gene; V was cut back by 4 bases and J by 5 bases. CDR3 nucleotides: TGCGCCAGCAGCATCGACGGGACAGGCATTAACGAGCAGTACTTC. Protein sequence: CASSIDGTGINEQYF. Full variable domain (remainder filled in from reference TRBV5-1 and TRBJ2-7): KAGVTQTPRYLIKTRGQQVTLSCSPISGHRSVSWYQQTPGQGLQFLFEYFSETQRNKGNFPGRFSGRQFSNSRSEMNVSTLELGDSALYLCASSIDGTGINEQYFGPGTRLTVT.

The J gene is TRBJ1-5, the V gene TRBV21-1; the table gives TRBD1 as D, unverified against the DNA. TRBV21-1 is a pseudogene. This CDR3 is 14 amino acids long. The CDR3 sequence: CASSPGQGGQPQHF. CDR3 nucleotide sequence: TGTGCCAGCAGCCCGGGACAGGGAGGGCAGCCCCAGCATTTT.

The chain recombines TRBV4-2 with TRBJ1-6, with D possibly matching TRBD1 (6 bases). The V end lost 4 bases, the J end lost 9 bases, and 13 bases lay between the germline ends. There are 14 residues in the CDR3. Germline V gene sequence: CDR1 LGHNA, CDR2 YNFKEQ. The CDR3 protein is CASSPSEGVSPLHF. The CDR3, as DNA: TGTGCCAGCAGCCCCTCGGAGGGGGTTTCACCCCTCCACTTT.

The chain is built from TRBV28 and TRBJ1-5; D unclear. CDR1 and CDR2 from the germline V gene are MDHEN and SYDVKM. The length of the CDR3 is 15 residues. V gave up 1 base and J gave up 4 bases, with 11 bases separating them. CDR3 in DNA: TGTGCCAGCAGTTTATTGGTTCTGCCTAATCAGCCCCAGCATTTT. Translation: CASSLLVLPNQPQHF.

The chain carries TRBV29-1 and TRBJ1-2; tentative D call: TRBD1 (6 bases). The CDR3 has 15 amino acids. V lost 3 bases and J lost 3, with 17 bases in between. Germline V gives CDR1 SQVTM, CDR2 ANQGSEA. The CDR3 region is CSVDLLDSQHYGYTF. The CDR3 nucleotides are TGCAGCGTTGACCTTTTGGACAGCCAGCACTATGGCTACACCTTC.

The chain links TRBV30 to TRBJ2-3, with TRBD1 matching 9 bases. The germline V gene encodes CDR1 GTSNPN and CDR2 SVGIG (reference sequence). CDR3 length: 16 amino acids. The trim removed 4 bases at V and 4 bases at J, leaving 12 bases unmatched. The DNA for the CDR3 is TGTGCCTGGACTCCGGGGACAGGGATCGGAGCAGATACGCAGTATTTT. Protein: CAWTPGTGIGADTQYF.

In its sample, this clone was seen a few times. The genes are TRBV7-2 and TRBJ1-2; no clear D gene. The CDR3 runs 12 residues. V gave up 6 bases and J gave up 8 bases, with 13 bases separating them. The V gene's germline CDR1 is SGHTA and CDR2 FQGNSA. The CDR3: CASRRTVYGYTF. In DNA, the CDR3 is TGTGCCAGCAGGAGAACGGTATACGGCTACACCTTC.

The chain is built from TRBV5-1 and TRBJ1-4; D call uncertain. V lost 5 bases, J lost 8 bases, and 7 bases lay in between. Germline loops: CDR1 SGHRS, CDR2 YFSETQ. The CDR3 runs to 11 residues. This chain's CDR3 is CASRASEKLFF. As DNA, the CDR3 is TGCGCCAGCAGGGCGTCCGAAAAACTGTTTTTT.

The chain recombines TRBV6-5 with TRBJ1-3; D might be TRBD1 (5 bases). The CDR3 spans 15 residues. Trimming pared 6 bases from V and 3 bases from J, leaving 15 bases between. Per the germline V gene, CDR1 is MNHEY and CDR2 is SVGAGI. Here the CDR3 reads CASRTGWGLGNTIYF. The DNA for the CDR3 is TGTGCCAGCAGGACCGGTTGGGGACTTGGAAACACCATATATTTT.

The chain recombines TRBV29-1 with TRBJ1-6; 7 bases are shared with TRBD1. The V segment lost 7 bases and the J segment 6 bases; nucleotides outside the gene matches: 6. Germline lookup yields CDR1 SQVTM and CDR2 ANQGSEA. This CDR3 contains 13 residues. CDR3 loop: CSGRDSLNSPLHF. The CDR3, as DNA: TGCAGCGGTAGGGACAGCCTTAATTCACCCCTCCACTTT.

The CDR3 bases are TGCGCCAGCAGCTTAGGGGGGAGGGCGGAGACCCAGTACTTC. Residues: CASSLGGRAETQYF. V gene TRBV5-1 combines with J gene TRBJ2-5; D is possibly TRBD2 (7 bases). This CDR3 is 14 amino acids long. Germline-derived CDR1 and CDR2 are SGHRS and YFSETQ. V dropped 2 bases and J dropped 5 bases, with 13 bases sitting between them.